This T cell receptor beta chain was obtained from a study of Graves' ophthalmopathy and Graves' hyperthyroidism. Study at large: Peripheral blood (taken before any treatment) was collected at initial diagnosis. Overall study results and limits: Separation of ophthalmopathy from stable hyperthyroidism was achieved by a 13-signature model, at about 91% sensitivity and just over 80% specificity.

Amplified TCR beta CDR3 regions were obtained using RNA transcripts as template. First-round RT-PCR used HTBI primers; second-round multiplex PCR followed. TCRdb re-called the multiplex PCR reads with MiXCR, one entry per CDR3 protein. The sample holds hundreds of thousands of distinct CDR3 sequences, roughly 39% seen once. Diagnosis used clinical symptoms, serum thyroxine, TRAb, thyroid ultrasound and orbital computed tomography. Germline V gene sequence: CDR1 ENHRY, CDR2 SYGVKD. Trimming stripped 7 bases from V and 5 bases from J, with 17 bases between. The CDR3 loop spans 14 amino acids. This clonotype has only one observation. What it binds is not known.

The chain carries TRBV10-3 and TRBJ1-1; a weak D match, TRBD1 (6 bases). The TCR was taken from an adult man with Graves' ophthalmopathy. Sequencing was done on a sample of peripheral blood. The CDR3 nucleotides read TGTGCCATCACAGCCGAGGGGGGTTCAACTGAAGCTTTCTTT. Protein product: CAITAEGGSTEAFF.